The clone carrying this T cell receptor beta chain was observed a few times. Antigen: not known. The germline gives CDR1 SGHTA, CDR2 FQGTGA. The V gene end was trimmed by 2 bases and the J gene end by 2 bases; junction bases not matched to a gene: 5. CDR3 length: 15 amino acids. The data stem from a study of vaccination and CD4 T cells after COVID-19. Sequence data for DNA of cultured CD4+ T cells were generated by the Oncomine TCR Beta short-read assay. It was cultured CD4+ T cells from which genomic DNA was extracted. One entry per CDR3 protein, called by TCRdb with MiXCR from the PCR reads. The table records around 9,100 distinct CDR3 sequences, 36% of them present only once. Specified treatment: roughly ten-day PBMC culture with coronavirus spike peptide pools or control peptides (ViraFEST assay). Unexposed donor CD4+ T cells predated the COVID-19 pandemic, collected 2011-2018. ViraFEST enlarged antigen-specific T cell populations with peptide pools and afterwards sequenced TCRs.

The source material was CD4+ T cells from blood, cultured in vitro. The rearrangement links TRBV7-3 to TRBJ2-5; 7 bases are shared with TRBD1. The clonotype originates from a human donor in good health. The DNA for the CDR3 is TGTGCCAGCAGCTTAGGGGCCAGGGGGCAAGAGACCCAGTACTTC. As protein: CASSLGARGQETQYF.